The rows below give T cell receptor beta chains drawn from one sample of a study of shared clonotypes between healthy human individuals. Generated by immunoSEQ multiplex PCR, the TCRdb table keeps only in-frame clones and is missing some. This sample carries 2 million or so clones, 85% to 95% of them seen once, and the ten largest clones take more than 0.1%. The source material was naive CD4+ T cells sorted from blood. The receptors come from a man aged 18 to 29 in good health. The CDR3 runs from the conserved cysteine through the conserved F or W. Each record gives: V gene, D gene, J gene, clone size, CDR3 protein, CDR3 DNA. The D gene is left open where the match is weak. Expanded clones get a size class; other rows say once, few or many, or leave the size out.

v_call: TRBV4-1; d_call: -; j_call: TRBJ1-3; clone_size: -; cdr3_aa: CASSLTGQPSGNTIYF; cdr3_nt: TGCGCCAGCAGCTTAACGGGACAACCCTCTGGAAACACCATATATTTT
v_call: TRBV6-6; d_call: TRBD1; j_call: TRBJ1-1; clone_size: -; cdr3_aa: CASSQGQGTMNTEAFF; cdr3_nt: TGTGCCAGCAGCCAGGGACAGGGGACTATGAACACTGAAGCTTTCTTT
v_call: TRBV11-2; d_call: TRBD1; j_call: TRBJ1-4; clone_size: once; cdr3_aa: CASSGGLGTGGATNEKLFF; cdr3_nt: TGTGCCAGCAGCGGAGGTTTGGGGACAGGGGGAGCAACTAATGAAAAACTGTTTTTT
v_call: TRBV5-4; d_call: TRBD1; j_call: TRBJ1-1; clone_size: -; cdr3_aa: CASSLHTGGTEAFF; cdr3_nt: TGTGCCAGCAGCTTGCATACAGGGGGAACTGAAGCTTTCTTT
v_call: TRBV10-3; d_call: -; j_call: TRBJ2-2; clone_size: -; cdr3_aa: CAISADPKTGELFF; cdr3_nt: TGTGCCATCAGTGCGGACCCGAAGACCGGGGAGCTGTTTTTT
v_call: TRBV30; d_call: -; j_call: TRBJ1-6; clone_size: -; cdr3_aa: CAGRAQGRSPLHF; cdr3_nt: TGTGCCGGCCGGGCCCAAGGCCGCTCACCCCTCCACTTT
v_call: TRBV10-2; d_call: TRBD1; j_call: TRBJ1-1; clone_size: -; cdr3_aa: CASSGQGHTEAFF; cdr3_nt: TGCGCCAGCAGTGGACAGGGCCACACTGAAGCTTTCTTT
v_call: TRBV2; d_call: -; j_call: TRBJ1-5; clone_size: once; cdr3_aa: CASREGIQPQHF; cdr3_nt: TGTGCCAGCAGGGAGGGGATTCAGCCCCAGCATTTT
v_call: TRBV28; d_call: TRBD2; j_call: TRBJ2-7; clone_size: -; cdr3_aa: CASFAGGPSYEQYF; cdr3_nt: TGTGCCAGCTTCGCGGGGGGTCCCTCCTACGAGCAGTACTTC
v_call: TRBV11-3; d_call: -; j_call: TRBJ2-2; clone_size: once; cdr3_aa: CASSSGRKNTGELFF; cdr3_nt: TGTGCCAGCAGCTCGGGGAGGAAGAACACCGGGGAGCTGTTTTTT
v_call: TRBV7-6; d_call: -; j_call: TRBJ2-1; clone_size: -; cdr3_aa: CASSIPGNEQFF; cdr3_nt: TGTGCCAGCAGCATTCCCGGGAATGAGCAGTTCTTC
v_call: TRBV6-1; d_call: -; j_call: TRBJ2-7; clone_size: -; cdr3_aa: CASRRTGEDSYEQYF; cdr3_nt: TGTGCCAGCAGGCGCACCGGGGAGGACTCCTACGAGCAGTACTTC
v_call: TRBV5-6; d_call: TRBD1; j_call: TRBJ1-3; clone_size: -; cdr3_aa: CASSFGTDNSGNTIYF; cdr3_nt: TGTGCCAGCAGCTTTGGGACAGACAACTCTGGAAACACCATATATTTT
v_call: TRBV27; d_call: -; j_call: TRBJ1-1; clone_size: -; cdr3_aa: CASSLNRANTEAFF; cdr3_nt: TGTGCCAGCAGTTTAAATCGGGCGAACACTGAAGCTTTCTTT
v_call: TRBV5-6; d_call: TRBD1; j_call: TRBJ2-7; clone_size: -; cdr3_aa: CASSDRVSYEQYF; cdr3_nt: TGTGCCAGCAGCGACAGGGTTTCCTACGAGCAGTACTTC
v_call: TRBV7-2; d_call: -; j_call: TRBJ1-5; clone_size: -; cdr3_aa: CASSLEGGGNQPQHF; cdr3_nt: TGTGCCAGCAGCTTAGAAGGAGGAGGCAATCAGCCCCAGCATTTT
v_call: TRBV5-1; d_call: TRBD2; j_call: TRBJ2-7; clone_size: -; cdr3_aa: CASSLRLAGNEQYF; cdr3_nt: TGCGCCAGCAGCTTAAGGTTAGCGGGAAACGAGCAGTACTTC
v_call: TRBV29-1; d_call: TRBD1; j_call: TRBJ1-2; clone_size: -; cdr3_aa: CSVDGGQGASGYTF; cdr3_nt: TGCAGCGTTGATGGGGGACAGGGGGCGTCTGGCTACACCTTC
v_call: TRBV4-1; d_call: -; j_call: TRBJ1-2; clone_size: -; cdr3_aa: CASSQVTGIYGYTF; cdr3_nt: TGCGCCAGCAGCCAAGTAACAGGGATCTATGGCTACACCTTC
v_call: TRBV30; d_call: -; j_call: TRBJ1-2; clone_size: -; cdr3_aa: CAWSVGGTQVYGYTF; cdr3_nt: TGTGCCTGGAGTGTTGGGGGGACTCAGGTTTATGGCTACACCTTC
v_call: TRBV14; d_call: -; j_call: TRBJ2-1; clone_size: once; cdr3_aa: CASSQDVHNEQFF; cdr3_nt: TGTGCCAGCAGCCAAGACGTGCACAATGAGCAGTTCTTC
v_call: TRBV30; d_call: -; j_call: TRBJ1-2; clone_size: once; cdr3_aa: CAWTVGAPTYGYTF; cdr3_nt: TGTGCCTGGACCGTTGGGGCACCGACCTATGGCTACACCTTC
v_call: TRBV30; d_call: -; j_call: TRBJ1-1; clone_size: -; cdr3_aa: CAWSVQGGSEAFF; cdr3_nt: TGTGCCTGGAGTGTACAGGGTGGGAGTGAAGCTTTCTTT
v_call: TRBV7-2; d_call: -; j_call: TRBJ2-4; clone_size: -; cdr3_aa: CASRGTGNIQYF; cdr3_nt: TGTGCCAGCAGGGGGACGGGAAACATTCAGTACTTC